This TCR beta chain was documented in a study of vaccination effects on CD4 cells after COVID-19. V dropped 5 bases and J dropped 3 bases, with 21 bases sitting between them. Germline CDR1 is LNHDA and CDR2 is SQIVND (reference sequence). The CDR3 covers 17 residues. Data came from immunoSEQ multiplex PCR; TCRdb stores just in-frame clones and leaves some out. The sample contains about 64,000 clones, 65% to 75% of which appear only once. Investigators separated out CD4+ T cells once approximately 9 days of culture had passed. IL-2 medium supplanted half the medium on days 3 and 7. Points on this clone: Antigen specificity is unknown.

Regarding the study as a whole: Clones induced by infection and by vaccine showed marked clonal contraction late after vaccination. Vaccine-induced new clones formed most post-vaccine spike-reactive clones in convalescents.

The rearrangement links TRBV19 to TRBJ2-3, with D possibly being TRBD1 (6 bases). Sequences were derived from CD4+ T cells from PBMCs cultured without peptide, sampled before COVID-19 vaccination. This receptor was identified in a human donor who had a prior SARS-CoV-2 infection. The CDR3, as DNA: TGTGCCAGTAGTTCTCCCGCGTCAGGGGCGAGGACAGATACGCAGTATTTT. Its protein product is CASSSPASGARTDTQYF.